The next 12 T cell receptor beta chains were all read from a single sample in a study of blood T cell repertoires in COVID-19. The method was immunoSEQ multiplex PCR; TCRdb's version includes in-frame clones alone and lacks a portion of them. The sample carries around 300,000 clones, 88% recorded once. Sequenced input: peripheral blood. The source is a woman aged 50 to 65 with active or convalescent COVID-19.

The V gene is TRBV24-1, the J gene TRBJ2-7; 7 nucleotides agree with TRBD1. The CDR3 loop spans 15 amino acids. Germline CDR1 KGHDR, CDR2 SFDVKD. The ends lost 4 bases at V and 0 bases at J; junction bases unmatched: 5. In DNA form, the CDR3 reads TGTGCCACCAGTGACTCGCGACAGGGCTCCTACGAGCAGTACTTC. Translation: CATSDSRQGSYEQYF.

The chain employs TRBV2 and TRBJ2-2; D is perhaps TRBD2 (6 bases). Per germline, CDR1 SNHLY and CDR2 FYNNEI. V shed 2 bases and J shed 2 bases, with 9 bases lying between them. The CDR3 sequence is 15 residues long. CDR3 amino acids: CASSEWGGNTGELFF. CDR3 nucleotides: TGTGCCAGCAGTGAATGGGGAGGCAACACCGGGGAGCTGTTTTTT.

The chain couples TRBV7-3 to TRBJ1-1; D unclear. V was shortened by 5 bases and J by 0 bases, with 7 bases between the two germline ends. This CDR3 has 13 residues. Germline-derived CDR1 and CDR2 are SGHTA and FQGTGA. The CDR3 loop is CASSKHMNTEAFF. CDR3 sequence (DNA): TGTGCCAGCAGCAAACACATGAACACTGAAGCTTTCTTT. Combining the CDR3 with reference TRBV7-3 and TRBJ1-1 gives the whole variable domain GAGVSQTPSNKVTEKGKYVELRCDPISGHTALYWYRQSLGQGPEFLIYFQGTGAADDSGLPNDRFFAVRPEGSVSTLKIQRTERGDSAVYLCASSKHMNTEAFFGQGTRLTVV.

The chain is built from TRBV7-3 and TRBJ2-7; TRBD2 aligns across 9 bases. CDR1 and CDR2 from the germline V gene are SGHTA and FQGTGA. This CDR3 contains 15 residues. The V segment lost 5 bases and the J segment 4 bases; nucleotides outside the gene matches: 9. As DNA, the CDR3 is TGTGCCAGCAGCCCCGGGGCTAGCGGGAAGTACGAGCAGTACTTC. Translation: CASSPGASGKYEQYF.

The chain recombines TRBV27 with TRBJ2-1; D gene ambiguous. The V end was cut by 6 bases, the J end by 5 bases, with 5 bases between. The germline V gene has CDR1 MNHEY and CDR2 SMNVEV (reference sequence). This CDR3 has 11 amino acids. The CDR3 DNA is TGTGCCAGCAGGTCTAACAATGAGCAGTTCTTC. It specifies CASRSNNEQFF.

The rearrangement links TRBV27 to TRBJ2-7; possibly TRBD1 for D (7 bases). Germline CDR1 MNHEY, CDR2 SMNVEV (reference sequence). This CDR3 region has 15 residues. Trimming removed 1 base from V and 3 bases from J, with 13 bases in between. The CDR3 region has the DNA TGTGCCAGCAGTTTATTTCCAGGGGGAGGCTACGAGCAGTACTTC. It codes for CASSLFPGGGYEQYF.

There are a few counts of this clone. This chain links TRBV30 with TRBJ1-5; 9 bases map to TRBD1. The CDR3 consists of 15 residues. Trimming cost V 3 bases and J 0 bases; bases outside gene matches: 3. Germline V gives CDR1 GTSNPN, CDR2 SVGIG (reference sequence). The CDR3 DNA reads TGTGCCTGGAGCGACAGGGGGAATAGCAATCAGCCCCAGCATTTT. Encoded protein: CAWSDRGNSNQPQHF.

The chain joins TRBV4-3 to TRBJ2-3; D ambiguous. Per the germline V gene, CDR1 is LGHNA and CDR2 is YSLEER. CDR3 length equals 12 residues. V lost 0 bases and J 14 bases, leaving 12 bases between the germline ends. The CDR3 DNA reads as TGCGCCAGCAGCCAAGACCTAGGTCGTTTGTATTTT. This gives the protein CASSQDLGRLYF.

V gene TRBV5-1 combines with J gene TRBJ2-5, with 16 bases fitting TRBD2. There are 17 residues in the CDR3. Germline CDR1 reads SGHRS; CDR2 reads YFSETQ. The V segment lost 3 bases and the J segment 5 bases; nucleotides outside the gene matches: 7. In nucleotides, the CDR3 is TGCGCCAGCAGCTCGGGACTAGCGGGAGGGCCTAGGGAGACCCAGTACTTC. This translates into CASSSGLAGGPRETQYF. Complete variable domain (other parts from reference TRBV5-1 and TRBJ2-5): KAGVTQTPRYLIKTRGQQVTLSCSPISGHRSVSWYQQTPGQGLQFLFEYFSETQRNKGNFPGRFSGRQFSNSRSEMNVSTLELGDSALYLCASSSGLAGGPRETQYFGPGTRLLVL.

The gene calls are TRBV10-3 and TRBJ2-7, with 9 bases matching TRBD1. With V trimmed by 6 bases and J by 2 bases, 2 bases remained unmatched. Germline V CDR1 and CDR2: ENHRY, SYGVKD. CDR3 length: 13 amino acids. The CDR3 is CAIRRDRAYEQYF. As DNA, the CDR3 is TGTGCCATCAGACGGGACAGGGCCTACGAGCAGTACTTC.

The J gene is TRBJ2-7, the V gene TRBV2; TRBD2 matches 12 bases. CDR1 is SNHLY, CDR2 FYNNEI, per germline. The V segment lost 6 bases and the J segment 4 bases; nucleotides outside the gene matches: 7. The CDR3 sequence is 15 residues long. The DNA for the CDR3 is TGTGCCAGCAGGGAGACTAGCGGGAGTTGGTACGAGCAGTACTTC. This translates into CASRETSGSWYEQYF.

Only a few counts were recorded for this clone. The rearrangement joins TRBV30 to TRBJ2-5; TRBD2 aligns across 7 bases. V dropped 0 bases and J dropped 2; count of bases not matched to a gene: 9. This CDR3 spans 16 amino acids. In germline, CDR1 is GTSNPN, CDR2 SVGIG (reference sequence). CDR3 region: CAWSVRDYRLQETQYF. CDR3 sequence (DNA): TGTGCCTGGAGTGTAAGGGACTATAGACTACAAGAGACCCAGTACTTC.